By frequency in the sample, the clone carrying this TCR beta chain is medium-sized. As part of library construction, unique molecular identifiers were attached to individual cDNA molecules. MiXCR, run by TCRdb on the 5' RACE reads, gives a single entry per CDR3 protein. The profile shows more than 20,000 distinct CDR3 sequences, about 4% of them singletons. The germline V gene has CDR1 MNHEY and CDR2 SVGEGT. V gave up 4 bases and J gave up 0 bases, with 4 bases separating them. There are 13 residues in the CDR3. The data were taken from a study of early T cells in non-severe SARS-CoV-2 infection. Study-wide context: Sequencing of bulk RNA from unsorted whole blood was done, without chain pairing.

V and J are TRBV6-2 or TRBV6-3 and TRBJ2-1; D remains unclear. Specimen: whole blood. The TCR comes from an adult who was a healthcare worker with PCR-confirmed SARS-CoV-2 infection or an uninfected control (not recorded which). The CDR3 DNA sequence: TGTGCCAGCAGTTCCTCCTCCTACAATGAGCAGTTCTTC. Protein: CASSSSSYNEQFF.